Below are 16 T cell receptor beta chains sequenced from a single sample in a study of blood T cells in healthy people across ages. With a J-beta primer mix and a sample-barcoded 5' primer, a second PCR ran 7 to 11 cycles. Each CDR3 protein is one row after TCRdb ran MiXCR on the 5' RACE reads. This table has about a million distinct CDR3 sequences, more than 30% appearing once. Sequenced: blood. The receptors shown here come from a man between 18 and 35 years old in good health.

In DNA form, the CDR3 reads TGTGCCAGCAGTGCAATGGTGGAGACCCAGTACTTC. This sequence encodes CASSAMVETQYF. The chain links TRBV6-1 to TRBJ2-5; the D is unclear. V lost 4 bases, J lost 5 bases, and 8 bases lay in between. Germline V gene sequence: CDR1 MNHNS, CDR2 SASEGT. The CDR3 has 12 amino acids.

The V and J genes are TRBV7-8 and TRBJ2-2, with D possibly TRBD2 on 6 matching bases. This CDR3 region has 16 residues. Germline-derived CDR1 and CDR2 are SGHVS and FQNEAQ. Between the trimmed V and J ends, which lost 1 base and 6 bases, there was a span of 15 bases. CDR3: CASSLGRTGVPGELFF. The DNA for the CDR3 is TGTGCCAGCAGCTTAGGGCGTACGGGGGTTCCCGGGGAGCTGTTTTTT.

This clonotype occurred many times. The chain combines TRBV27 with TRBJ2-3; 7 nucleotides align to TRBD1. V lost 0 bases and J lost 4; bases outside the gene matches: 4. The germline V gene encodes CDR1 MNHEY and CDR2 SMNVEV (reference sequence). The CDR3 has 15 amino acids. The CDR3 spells CASSLSTGRADTQYF. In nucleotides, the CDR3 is TGTGCCAGCAGTTTATCGACAGGGAGAGCAGATACGCAGTATTTT.

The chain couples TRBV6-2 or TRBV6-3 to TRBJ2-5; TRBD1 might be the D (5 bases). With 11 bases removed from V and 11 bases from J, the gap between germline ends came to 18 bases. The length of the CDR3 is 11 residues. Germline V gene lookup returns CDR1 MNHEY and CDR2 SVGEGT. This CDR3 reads CAAGQGPEQYF. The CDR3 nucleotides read TGTGCCGCTGGCCAGGGTCCTGAGCAGTACTTC.

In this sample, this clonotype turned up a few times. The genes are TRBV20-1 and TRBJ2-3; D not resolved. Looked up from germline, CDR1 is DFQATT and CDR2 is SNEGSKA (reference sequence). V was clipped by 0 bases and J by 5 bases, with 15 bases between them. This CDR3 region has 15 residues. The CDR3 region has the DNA TGCAGTGCTAGAGATCCCGCTGGGTCCGGAGATACGCAGTATTTT. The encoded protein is CSARDPAGSGDTQYF.

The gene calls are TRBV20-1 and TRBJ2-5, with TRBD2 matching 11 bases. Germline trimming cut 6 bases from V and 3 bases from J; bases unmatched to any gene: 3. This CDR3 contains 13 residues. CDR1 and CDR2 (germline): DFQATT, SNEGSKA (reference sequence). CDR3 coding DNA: TGCAGTGCCAATAGCGGGGGGGAAGAGACCCAGTACTTC. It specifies CSANSGGEETQYF.

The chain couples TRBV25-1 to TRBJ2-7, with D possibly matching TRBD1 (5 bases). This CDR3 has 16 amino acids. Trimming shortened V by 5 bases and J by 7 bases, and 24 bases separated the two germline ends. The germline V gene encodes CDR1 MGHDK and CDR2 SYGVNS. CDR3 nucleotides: TGTGCCAGCAGTCCCAAGACAGTTAGCTCCTACAATGAGCAGTACTTC. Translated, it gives CASSPKTVSSYNEQYF.

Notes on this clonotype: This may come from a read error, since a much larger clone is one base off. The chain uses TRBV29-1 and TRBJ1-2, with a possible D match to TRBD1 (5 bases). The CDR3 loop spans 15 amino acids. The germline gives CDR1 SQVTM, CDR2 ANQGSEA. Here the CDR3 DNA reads TGCGGCGTTTCCGGGGACGAAGATGCAAACTATGGCTACACCTTC. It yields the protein CGVSGDEDANYGYTF.

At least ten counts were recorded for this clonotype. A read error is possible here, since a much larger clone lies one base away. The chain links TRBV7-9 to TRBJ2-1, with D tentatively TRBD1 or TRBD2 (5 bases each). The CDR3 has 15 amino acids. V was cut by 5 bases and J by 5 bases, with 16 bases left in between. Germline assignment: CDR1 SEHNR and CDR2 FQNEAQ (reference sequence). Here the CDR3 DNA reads TGTGCCAGCAGCCAGCACCGGGACCCCAACAATGAGCAGTTCTTC. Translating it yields CASSQHRDPNNEQFF.

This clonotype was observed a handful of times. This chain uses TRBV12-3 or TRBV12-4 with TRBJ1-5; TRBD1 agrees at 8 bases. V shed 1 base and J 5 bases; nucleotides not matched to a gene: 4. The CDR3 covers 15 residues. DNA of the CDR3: TGTGCCAGCAGTTTAGGGACAGGGTTTTATCAGCCCCAGCATTTT. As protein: CASSLGTGFYQPQHF.

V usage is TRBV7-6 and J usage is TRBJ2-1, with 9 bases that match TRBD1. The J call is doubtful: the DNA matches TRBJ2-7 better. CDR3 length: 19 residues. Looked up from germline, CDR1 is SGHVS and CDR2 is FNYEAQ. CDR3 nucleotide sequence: TGTGCCAGCAGCTTTACCGGGACAGGGAGGTTTAATTCCTACAATGAGCAGTACTTC. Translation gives CASSFTGTGRFNSYNEQYF.

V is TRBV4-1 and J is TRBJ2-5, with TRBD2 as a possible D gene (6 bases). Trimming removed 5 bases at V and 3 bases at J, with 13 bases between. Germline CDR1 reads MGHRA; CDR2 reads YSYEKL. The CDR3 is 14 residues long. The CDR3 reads CASSYKLAEETQYF. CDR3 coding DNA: TGCGCCAGCAGCTACAAGTTAGCGGAAGAGACCCAGTACTTC.

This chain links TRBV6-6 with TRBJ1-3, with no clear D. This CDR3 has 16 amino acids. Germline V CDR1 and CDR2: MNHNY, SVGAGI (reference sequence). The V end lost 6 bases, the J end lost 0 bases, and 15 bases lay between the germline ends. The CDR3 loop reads CASSSPPVSSGNTIYF. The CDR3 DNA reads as TGTGCCAGCAGCTCGCCTCCAGTGAGCTCTGGAAACACCATATATTTT.

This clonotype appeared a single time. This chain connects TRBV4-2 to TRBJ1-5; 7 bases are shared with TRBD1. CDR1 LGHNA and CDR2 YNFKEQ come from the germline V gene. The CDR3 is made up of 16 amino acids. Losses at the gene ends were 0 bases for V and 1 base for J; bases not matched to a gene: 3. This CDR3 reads CASSQDAGGSNQPQHF. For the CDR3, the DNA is TGTGCCAGCAGCCAAGATGCAGGGGGGAGCAATCAGCCCCAGCATTTT.

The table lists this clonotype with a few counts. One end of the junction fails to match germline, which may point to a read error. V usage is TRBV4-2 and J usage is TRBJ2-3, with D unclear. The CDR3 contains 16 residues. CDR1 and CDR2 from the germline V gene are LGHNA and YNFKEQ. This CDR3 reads CASSQDLGASTDTQYF. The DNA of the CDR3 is TGCGCCAGCAGCCAAGATCTTGGTGCTAGCACAGATACGCAGTATTTT.

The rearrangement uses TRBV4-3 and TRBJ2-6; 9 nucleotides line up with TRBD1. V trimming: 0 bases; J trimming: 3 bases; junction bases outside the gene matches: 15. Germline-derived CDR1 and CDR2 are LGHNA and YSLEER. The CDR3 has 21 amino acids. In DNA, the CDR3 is TGCGCCAGCAGCCAAGATCGGGGACAGGGCGGTTTTAGTTTTGGGGCCAACGTCCTGACTTTC. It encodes CASSQDRGQGGFSFGANVLTF.